This entry features one T cell receptor beta chain sequence. The source of the sample is a study of blood T cell repertoires in COVID-19. About the study: Researchers got acute and convalescent COVID-19 samples from the United States, Italy and Spain. From T cells, B-cell-depleted T cells, or PBMCs came the material, which was cDNA or gDNA.

As originally analysed: Using reference gene primer amplification, nucleated cell counts were estimated. The data were produced by immunoSEQ multiplex PCR, yet TCRdb's version contains in-frame clones alone and is incomplete. V and J calls and clone size follow that table, whereas D and trimming were derived from the DNA. The sample lists 250,000 to 350,000 clones, more than 80% occurring once. CDR3 size: 14 residues. V was pared by 10 bases and J by 0 bases, with 7 bases of the junction left unmatched. The germline V gene has CDR1 WNHNN and CDR2 SYGVQD (reference sequence). The source of this sequence is a woman in her thirties with active or convalescent COVID-19. The chain has TRBV10-1 and TRBJ2-7, with 9 nucleotides matching TRBD2. The material sequenced was peripheral blood. The DNA of the CDR3 is TGCGCCACCCTCCGGCGGGGGGGCTCCTACGAGCAGTACTTC. This gives the protein CATLRRGGSYEQYF.